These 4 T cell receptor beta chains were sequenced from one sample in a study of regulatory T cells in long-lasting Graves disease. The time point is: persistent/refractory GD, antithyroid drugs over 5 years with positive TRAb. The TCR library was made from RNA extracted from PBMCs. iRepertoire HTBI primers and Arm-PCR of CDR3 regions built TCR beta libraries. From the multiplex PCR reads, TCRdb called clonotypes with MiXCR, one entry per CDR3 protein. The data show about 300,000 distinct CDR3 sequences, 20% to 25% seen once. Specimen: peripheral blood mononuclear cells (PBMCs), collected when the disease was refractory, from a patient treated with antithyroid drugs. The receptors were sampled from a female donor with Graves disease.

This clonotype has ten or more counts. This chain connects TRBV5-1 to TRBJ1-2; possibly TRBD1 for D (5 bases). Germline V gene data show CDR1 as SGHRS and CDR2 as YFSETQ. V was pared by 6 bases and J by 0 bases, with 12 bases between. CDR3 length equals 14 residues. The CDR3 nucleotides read TGCGCCAGCACGCTGACAGCCTCTAACTATGGCTACACCTTC. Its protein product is CASTLTASNYGYTF.

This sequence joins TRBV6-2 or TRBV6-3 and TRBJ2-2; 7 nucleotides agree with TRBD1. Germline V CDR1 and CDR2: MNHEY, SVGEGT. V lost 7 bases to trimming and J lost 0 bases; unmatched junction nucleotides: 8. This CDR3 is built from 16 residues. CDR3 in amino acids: CASTDRQGANTGELFF. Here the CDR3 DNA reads TGTGCCAGCACCGATCGGCAGGGGGCGAACACCGGGGAGCTGTTTTTT.

CDR3 DNA sequence: TGTGCCAGCAGGGGAGGTTCCTCTGGGGCCAACGTCCTGACTTTC. Its protein product is CASRGGSSGANVLTF. The rearrangement links TRBV28 to TRBJ2-6; weak D call: TRBD2 (6 bases). The ends were cut back, 6 bases at V and 0 bases at J, with 9 bases in the middle. CDR1 and CDR2 from the germline V gene are MDHEN and SYDVKM. The CDR3 has 15 amino acids.

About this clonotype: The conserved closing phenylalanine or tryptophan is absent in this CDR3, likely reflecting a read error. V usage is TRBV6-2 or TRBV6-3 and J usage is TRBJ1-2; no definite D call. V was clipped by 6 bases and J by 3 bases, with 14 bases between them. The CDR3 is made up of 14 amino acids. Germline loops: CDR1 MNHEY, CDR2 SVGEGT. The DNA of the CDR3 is TGTGCCAGCAGCCCAGGAAGCCGGCACTATGGCTACACCTCC. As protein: CASSPGSRHYGYTS.